The next 9 T cell receptor beta chains were all read from a single sample in a study of shared clonotypes between healthy human individuals. The repertoire was sequenced with immunoSEQ multiplex PCR; TCRdb's copy has only in-frame clones and lacks some. This sample has hundreds of thousands of clones, with 73% found just once. The sample taken for sequencing was memory CD4+ T cells sorted from blood. Subset noted: CD45RA-negative fraction. These receptors originate from a woman aged 30 to 39 in good health.

The chain recombines TRBV5-1 with TRBJ1-2, with D uncertain. The CDR3 runs to 16 residues. CDR1 is SGHRS, CDR2 YFSETQ, per germline. Trimming left V 0 bases short and J 3 bases short, with 15 bases between. CDR3 sequence: CASSLDTANQHYGYTF. The CDR3 DNA reads as TGCGCCAGCAGCTTGGACACAGCCAATCAACACTATGGCTACACCTTC.

For this clone: Other DNA sequences within the sample encode an identical CDR3. V and J are TRBV29-1 and TRBJ2-1; no clear D. Trimming took 6 bases from V and 3 from J, leaving 3 bases between them. The germline gives CDR1 SQVTM, CDR2 ANQGSEA. The CDR3 length is 10 residues. The CDR3 protein is CSVGYNEQFF. The CDR3 DNA sequence: TGCAGCGTCGGCTACAATGAGCAGTTCTTC.

The rearrangement joins TRBV5-1 to TRBJ2-1; 8 bases are shared with TRBD2. CDR1 SGHRS and CDR2 YFSETQ come from the germline V gene. Germline trimming cut 1 base from V and 3 bases from J; bases unmatched to any gene: 6. This CDR3 comprises 16 residues. The CDR3 nucleotides read TGCGCCAGCAGCTTGACCCTGGCGGGAGGCTACAATGAGCAGTTCTTC. Its translation is CASSLTLAGGYNEQFF.

J is TRBJ2-7 and V is TRBV28; D might be TRBD2 (6 bases). Per the germline V gene, CDR1 is MDHEN and CDR2 is SYDVKM. The CDR3 spans 15 residues. Trimming took off 7 bases at V and 0 bases at J, with 16 bases between the two ends. As DNA, the CDR3 is TGTGCCAGCACCGCTGGGGGGATTAGCTCCTACGAGCAGTACTTC. Its translation is CASTAGGISSYEQYF.

The rearrangement joins TRBV4-1 to TRBJ2-5; maybe TRBD2 (5 bases). The CDR3 consists of 13 residues. Trimming removed 4 bases at V and 5 bases at J, with 11 bases between. Germline V lookup: CDR1 MGHRA, CDR2 YSYEKL. The CDR3 is CASSRIPGETQYF. The CDR3, as DNA: TGCGCCAGCAGCCGGATCCCGGGGGAGACCCAGTACTTC.

The chain is built from TRBV2 and TRBJ2-1; 10 nucleotides match TRBD2. The CDR3 extends over 15 amino acids. Germline CDR1 reads SNHLY; CDR2 reads FYNNEI. Trimming took 7 bases from V and 9 from J; bases not matched to a gene: 12. The chain's CDR3 is CASKRGPSGSVEQFF. The CDR3 DNA is TGTGCCAGCAAGAGGGGGCCTAGCGGGAGTGTTGAGCAGTTCTTC. The full variable domain, its missing parts supplied by reference TRBV2 and TRBJ2-1, is EPEVTQTPSHQVTQMGQEVILRCVPISNHLYFYWYRQILGQKVEFLVSFYNNEISEKSEIFDDQFSVERPDGSNFTLKIRSTKLEDSAMYFCASKRGPSGSVEQFFGPGTRLTVL.

The gene calls are TRBV9 and TRBJ2-1; D not certain. CDR3 size: 11 residues. The germline V gene encodes CDR1 SGDLS and CDR2 YYNGEE. V lost 5 bases and J lost 15, with 15 bases in between. The CDR3 DNA is TGTGCCAGCAGTGGCAAGGGCATGTGGTTCTTC. As protein: CASSGKGMWFF.

V usage is TRBV9 and J usage is TRBJ1-5; 9 bases map to TRBD1. Germline V CDR1 and CDR2: SGDLS, YYNGEE. V lost 2 bases, J lost 3 bases, and 3 bases stayed unmatched. The CDR3 extends over 15 amino acids. CDR3 region: CASSVDRGDNQPQHF. The CDR3, as DNA: TGTGCCAGCAGCGTGGACAGGGGAGACAATCAGCCCCAGCATTTT.

The chain recombines TRBV7-2 with TRBJ2-7; D not resolved. CDR3 length equals 13 residues. Germline V gives CDR1 SGHTA, CDR2 FQGNSA. V shed 5 bases and J shed 7 bases, with 15 bases lying between them. DNA of the CDR3: TGTGCCAGCAGCCCTAGGGTCTGGAATGAGCAGTACTTC. Its translation: CASSPRVWNEQYF.